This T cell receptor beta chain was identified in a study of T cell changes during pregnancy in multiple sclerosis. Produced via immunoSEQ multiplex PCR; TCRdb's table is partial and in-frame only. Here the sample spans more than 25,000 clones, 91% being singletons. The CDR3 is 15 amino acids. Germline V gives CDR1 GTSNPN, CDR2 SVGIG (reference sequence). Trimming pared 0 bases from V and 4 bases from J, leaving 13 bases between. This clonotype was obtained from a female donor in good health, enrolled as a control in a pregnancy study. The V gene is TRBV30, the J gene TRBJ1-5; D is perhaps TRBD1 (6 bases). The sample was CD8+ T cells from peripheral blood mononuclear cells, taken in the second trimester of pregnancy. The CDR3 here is CAWSVQGDKNQPQHF. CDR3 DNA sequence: TGTGCCTGGAGTGTACAGGGAGACAAAAATCAGCCCCAGCATTTT.